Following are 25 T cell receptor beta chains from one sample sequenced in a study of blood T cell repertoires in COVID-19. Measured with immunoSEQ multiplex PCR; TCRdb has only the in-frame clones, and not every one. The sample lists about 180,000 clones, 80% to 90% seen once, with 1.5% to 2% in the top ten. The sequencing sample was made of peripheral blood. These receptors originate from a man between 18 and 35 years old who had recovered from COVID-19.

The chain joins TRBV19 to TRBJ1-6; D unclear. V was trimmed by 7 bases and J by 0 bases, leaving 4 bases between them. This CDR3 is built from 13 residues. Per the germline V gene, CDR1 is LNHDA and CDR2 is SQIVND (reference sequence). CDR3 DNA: TGTGCCAGTACGAGCTCCTATAATTCACCCCTCCACTTT. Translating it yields CASTSSYNSPLHF. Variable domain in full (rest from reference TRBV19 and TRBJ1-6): DGGITQSPKYLFRKEGQNVTLSCEQNLNHDAMYWYRQDPGQGLRLIYYSQIVNDFQKGDIAEGYSVSREKKESFPLTVTSAQKNPTAFYLCASTSSYNSPLHFGNGTRLTVT.

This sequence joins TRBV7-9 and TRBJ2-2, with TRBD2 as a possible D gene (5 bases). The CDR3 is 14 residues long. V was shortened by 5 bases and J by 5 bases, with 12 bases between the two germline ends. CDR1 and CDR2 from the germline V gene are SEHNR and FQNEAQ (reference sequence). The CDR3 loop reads CASSLEPGTGELFF. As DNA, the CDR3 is TGTGCCAGCAGCCTAGAGCCGGGAACCGGGGAGCTGTTTTTT.

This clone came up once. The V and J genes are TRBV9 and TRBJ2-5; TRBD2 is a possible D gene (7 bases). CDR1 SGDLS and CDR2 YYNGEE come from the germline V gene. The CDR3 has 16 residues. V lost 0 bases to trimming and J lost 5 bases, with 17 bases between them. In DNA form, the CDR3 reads TGTGCCAGCAGCGTAGAGAGGGGGGGAGGACCGGAGACCCAGTACTTC. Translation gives CASSVERGGGPETQYF.

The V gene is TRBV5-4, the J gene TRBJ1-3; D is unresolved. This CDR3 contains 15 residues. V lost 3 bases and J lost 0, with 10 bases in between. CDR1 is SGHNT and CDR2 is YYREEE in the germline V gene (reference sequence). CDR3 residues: CASSSRRSSGNTIYF. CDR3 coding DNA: TGTGCCAGCAGCTCCCGTAGAAGCTCTGGAAACACCATATATTTT.

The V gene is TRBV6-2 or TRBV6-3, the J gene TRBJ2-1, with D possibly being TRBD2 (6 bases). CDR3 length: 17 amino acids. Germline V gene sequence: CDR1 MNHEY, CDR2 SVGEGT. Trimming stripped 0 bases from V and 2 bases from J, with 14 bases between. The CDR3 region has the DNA TGTGCCAGCAGTTACTCTCTAGCGCTGAGGGCCTACAATGAGCAGTTCTTC. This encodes CASSYSLALRAYNEQFF.

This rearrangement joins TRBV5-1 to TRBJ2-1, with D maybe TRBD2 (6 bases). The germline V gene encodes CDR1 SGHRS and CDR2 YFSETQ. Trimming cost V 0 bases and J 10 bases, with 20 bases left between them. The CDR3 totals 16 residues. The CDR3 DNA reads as TGCGCCAGCAGCTTGGCCCCAAGGACCCCCGGGGGAGAGCAGTTCTTC. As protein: CASSLAPRTPGGEQFF.

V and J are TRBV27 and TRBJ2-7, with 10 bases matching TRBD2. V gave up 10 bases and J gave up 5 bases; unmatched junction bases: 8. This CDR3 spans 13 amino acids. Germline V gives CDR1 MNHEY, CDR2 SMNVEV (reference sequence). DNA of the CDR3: TGTGCCACCAGGGGTAGCGGGAGGAACGAGCAGTACTTC. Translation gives CATRGSGRNEQYF.

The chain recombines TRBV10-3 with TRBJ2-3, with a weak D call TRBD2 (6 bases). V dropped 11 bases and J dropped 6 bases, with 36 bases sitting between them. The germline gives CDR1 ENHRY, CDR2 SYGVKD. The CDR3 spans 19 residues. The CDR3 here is CASVPDYQEGPRSLDTQYF. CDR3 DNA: TGTGCCTCTGTTCCTGATTATCAGGAGGGCCCCCGGTCCCTTGATACGCAGTATTTT.

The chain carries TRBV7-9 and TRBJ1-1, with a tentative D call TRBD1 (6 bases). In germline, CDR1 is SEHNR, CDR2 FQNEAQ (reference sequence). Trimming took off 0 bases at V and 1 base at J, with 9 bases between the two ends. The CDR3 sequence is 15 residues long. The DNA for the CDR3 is TGTGCCAGCAGCTTAGCCGACAGGACGAACACTGAAGCTTTCTTT. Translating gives CASSLADRTNTEAFF. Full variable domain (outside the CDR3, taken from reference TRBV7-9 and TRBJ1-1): DTGVSQNPRHKITKRGQNVTFRCDPISEHNRLYWYRQTLGQGPEFLTYFQNEAQLEKSRLLSDRFSAERPKGSFSTLEIQRTEQGDSAMYLCASSLADRTNTEAFFGQGTRLTVV.

CDR3 amino acids: CASSEVNGGAFF. CDR3 coding DNA: TGTGCCAGCAGCGAGGTCAACGGAGGAGCTTTCTTT. The rearrangement links TRBV16 to TRBJ1-1, with unresolved D. V lost 5 bases to trimming and J lost 10 bases, with 14 bases between them. The CDR3 covers 12 residues. Per the germline V gene, CDR1 is KGHSY and CDR2 is FQNENV.

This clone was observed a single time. CDR3 region: CASRSSGGSLGEQYF. The DNA of the CDR3 is TGTGCCAGCAGATCCAGCGGGGGGTCGCTCGGGGAGCAGTACTTC. The chain employs TRBV6-5 and TRBJ2-7, with 9 bases that match TRBD2. Germline CDR1 and CDR2: MNHEY and SVGAGI. This CDR3 is 15 amino acids long. Trimming removed 6 bases from V and 7 bases from J; junction bases left unmatched: 13.

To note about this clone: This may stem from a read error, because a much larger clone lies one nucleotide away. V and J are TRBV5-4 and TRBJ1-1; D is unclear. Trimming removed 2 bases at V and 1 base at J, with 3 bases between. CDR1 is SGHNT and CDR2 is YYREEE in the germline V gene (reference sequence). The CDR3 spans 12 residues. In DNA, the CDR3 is TGTGCCAGCAGCTTACAGAACACTGAAGCTTTCTTT. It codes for CASSLQNTEAFF.

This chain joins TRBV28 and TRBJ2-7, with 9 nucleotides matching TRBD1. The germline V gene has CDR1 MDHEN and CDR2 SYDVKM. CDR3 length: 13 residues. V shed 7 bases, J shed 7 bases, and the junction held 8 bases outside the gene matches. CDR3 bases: TGTGCCAGCAACATGGGACAGGGTTGGGAGCAGTACTTC. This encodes CASNMGQGWEQYF.

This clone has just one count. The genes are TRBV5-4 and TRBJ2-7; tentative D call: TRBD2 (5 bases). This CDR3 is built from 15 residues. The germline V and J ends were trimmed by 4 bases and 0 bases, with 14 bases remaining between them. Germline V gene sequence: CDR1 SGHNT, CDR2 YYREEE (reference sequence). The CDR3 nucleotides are TGTGCCAGCAGCCTCCCTATGAGCGGCTCCTACGAGCAGTACTTC. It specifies CASSLPMSGSYEQYF.

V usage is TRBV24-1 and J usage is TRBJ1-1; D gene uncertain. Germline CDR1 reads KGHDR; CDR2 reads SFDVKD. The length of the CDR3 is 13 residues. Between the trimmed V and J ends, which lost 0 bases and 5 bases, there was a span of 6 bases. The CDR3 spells CATSDLAWTEAFF. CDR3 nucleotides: TGTGCCACCAGTGATTTGGCGTGGACTGAAGCTTTCTTT.

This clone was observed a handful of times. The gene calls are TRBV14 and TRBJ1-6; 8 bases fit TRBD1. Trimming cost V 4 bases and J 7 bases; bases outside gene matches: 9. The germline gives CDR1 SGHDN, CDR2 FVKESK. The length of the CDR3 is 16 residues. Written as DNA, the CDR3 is TGTGCCAGCAGCCTGGGGTCAGGGGGCTCAAATTCACCCCTCCACTTT. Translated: CASSLGSGGSNSPLHF.

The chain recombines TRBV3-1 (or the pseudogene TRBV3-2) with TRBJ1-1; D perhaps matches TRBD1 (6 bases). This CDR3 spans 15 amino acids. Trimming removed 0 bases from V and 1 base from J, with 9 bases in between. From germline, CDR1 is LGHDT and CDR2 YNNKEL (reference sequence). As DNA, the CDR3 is TGTGCCAGCAGCCAAGAGGGGGCGGGGAACACTGAAGCTTTCTTT. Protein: CASSQEGAGNTEAFF.

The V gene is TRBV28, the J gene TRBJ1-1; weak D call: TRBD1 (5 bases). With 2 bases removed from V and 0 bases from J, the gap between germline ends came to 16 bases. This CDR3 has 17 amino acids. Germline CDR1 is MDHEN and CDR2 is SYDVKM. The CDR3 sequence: CASSLIRARVLNTEAFF. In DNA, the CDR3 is TGTGCCAGCAGTTTAATCAGGGCTAGGGTTTTGAACACTGAAGCTTTCTTT.

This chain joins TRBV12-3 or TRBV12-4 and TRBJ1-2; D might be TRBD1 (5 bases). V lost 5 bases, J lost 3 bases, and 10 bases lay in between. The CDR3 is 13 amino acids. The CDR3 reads CASSGALDYGYTF. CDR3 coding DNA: TGTGCCAGCAGTGGGGCCCTGGACTATGGCTACACCTTC.

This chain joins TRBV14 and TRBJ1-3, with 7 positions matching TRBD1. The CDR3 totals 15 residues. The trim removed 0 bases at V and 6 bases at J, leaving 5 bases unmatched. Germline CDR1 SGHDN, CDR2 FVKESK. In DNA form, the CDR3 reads TGTGCCAGCAGCCAAGAGACAGGGTGGTTAAACACCATATATTTT. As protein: CASSQETGWLNTIYF.

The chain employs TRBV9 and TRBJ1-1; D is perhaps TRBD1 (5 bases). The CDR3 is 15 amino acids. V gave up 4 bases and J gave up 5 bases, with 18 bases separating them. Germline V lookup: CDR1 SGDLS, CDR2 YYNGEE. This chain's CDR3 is CASSPWGGEGTEAFF. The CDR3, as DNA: TGTGCCAGCAGCCCTTGGGGGGGAGAAGGGACTGAAGCTTTCTTT.

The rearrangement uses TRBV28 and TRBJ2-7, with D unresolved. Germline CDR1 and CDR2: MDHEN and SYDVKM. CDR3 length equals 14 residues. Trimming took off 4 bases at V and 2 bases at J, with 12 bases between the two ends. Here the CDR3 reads CASSSSGLTYEQYF. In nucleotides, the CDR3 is TGTGCCAGCAGTTCCTCCGGGTTAACCTACGAGCAGTACTTC.

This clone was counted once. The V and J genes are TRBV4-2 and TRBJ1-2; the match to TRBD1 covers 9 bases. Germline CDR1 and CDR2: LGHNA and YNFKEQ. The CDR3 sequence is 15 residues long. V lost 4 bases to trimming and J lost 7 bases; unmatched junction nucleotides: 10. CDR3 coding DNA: TGTGCCAGCAGCCCCCAACAGGGGGCGGAGGGTGGCTACACCTTC. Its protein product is CASSPQQGAEGGYTF.

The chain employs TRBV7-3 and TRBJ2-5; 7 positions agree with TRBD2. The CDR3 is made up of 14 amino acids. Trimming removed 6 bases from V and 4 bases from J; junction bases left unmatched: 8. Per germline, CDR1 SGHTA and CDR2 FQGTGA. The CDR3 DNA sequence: TGTGCCAGCAGTCACTCGGGGGAGGGAGAGACCCAGTACTTC. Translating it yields CASSHSGEGETQYF.

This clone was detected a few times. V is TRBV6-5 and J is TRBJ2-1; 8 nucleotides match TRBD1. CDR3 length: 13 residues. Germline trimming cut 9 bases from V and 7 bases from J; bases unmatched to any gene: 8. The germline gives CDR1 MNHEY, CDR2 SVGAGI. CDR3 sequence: CASQGASWNEQFF. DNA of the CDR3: TGTGCCAGTCAGGGGGCTTCGTGGAATGAGCAGTTCTTC.